Below are 29 T cell receptor beta chains sequenced from a single sample in a study of T cells in Graves' hyperthyroidism and ophthalmopathy. TCR beta CDR3 regions were amplified from RNA transcripts. The study used the HTBI primer set for a first-round RT-PCR of the TCR CDR3. TCRdb reprocessed the multiplex PCR reads via MiXCR and lists one record per CDR3 protein. The repertoire includes about 610,000 distinct CDR3 sequences, approximately 14% of them detected once, and 4.3% sits in the top ten. Sequencing was performed on blood. Receptor source: a woman aged 40 to 49 with Graves' ophthalmopathy.

This clonotype was detected ten times or more. The chain is built from TRBV11-2 and TRBJ2-2; D not resolved. V was trimmed by 1 base and J by 0 bases, leaving 9 bases between them. Looked up from germline, CDR1 is SGHAT and CDR2 is FQNNGV. The CDR3 is 16 amino acids. The CDR3 DNA sequence: TGTGCCAGCAGCTTAGTGTTTGGGACGAACACCGGGGAGCTGTTTTTT. Translating it yields CASSLVFGTNTGELFF. The variable domain in full, with the rest retrieved from reference TRBV11-2 and TRBJ2-2, is EAGVAQSPRYKIIEKRQSVAFWCNPISGHATLYWYQQILGQGPKLLIQFQNNGVVDDSQLPKDRFSAERLKGVDSTLKIQPAKLEDSAVYLCASSLVFGTNTGELFFGEGSRLTVL.

In its sample, this clonotype was seen many times. The chain uses TRBV7-9 and TRBJ1-1, with TRBD1 identical over 10 bases. CDR1 and CDR2 from the germline V gene are SEHNR and FQNEAQ (reference sequence). V was pared by 5 bases and J by 3 bases, with 6 bases of the junction left unmatched. This CDR3 contains 15 residues. For the CDR3, the DNA is TGTGCCAGCAGCAACACCGGGACAGGGGACACTGAAGCTTTCTTT. Amino acid sequence: CASSNTGTGDTEAFF.

This clonotype has only a few counts. For the CDR3, the DNA is TGTGCCAGCAGTTCTCAGGGGGCACGACAAAACATTCAGTACTTC. This translates into CASSSQGARQNIQYF. V is TRBV6-5 and J is TRBJ2-4, with 8 bases matching TRBD1. The V and J ends lost 4 bases and 5 bases, in that order; junction bases with no gene match: 7. In germline, CDR1 is MNHEY, CDR2 SVGAGI. This CDR3 comprises 15 residues.

This clonotype was found many times. This sequence joins TRBV28 and TRBJ1-2; D ambiguous. Germline V gene sequence: CDR1 MDHEN, CDR2 SYDVKM. V lost 4 bases and J 4 bases, leaving 13 bases between the germline ends. The CDR3 spans 14 residues. CDR3 nucleotides: TGTGCCAGCAGTTCCCCTACCACGGGCTATGGCTACACCTTC. It is translated as CASSSPTTGYGYTF.

In its sample, this clonotype was seen many times. V is TRBV7-2 and J is TRBJ2-5; 7 nucleotides agree with TRBD1. V trimming: 5 bases; J trimming: 2 bases; junction bases outside the gene matches: 5. The CDR3 totals 14 residues. The germline gives CDR1 SGHTA, CDR2 FQGNSA. The CDR3 is CASSQEDRQETQYF. The CDR3 DNA reads as TGTGCCAGCAGCCAAGAGGACAGGCAAGAGACCCAGTACTTC.

This clonotype appeared many times. The CDR3 reads CASSLEFRTEAFF. CDR3 DNA: TGTGCCAGCAGCTTGGAATTCCGCACTGAAGCTTTCTTT. This chain uses TRBV5-5 with TRBJ1-1; D unclear. The CDR3 totals 13 residues. The V gene's germline CDR1 is SGHKS and CDR2 YYEKEE (reference sequence). V was trimmed by 0 bases and J by 4 bases, leaving 7 bases between them.

This clonotype was picked up many times. This chain uses TRBV6-5 with TRBJ2-4; D might be TRBD1 or TRBD2, each matching 7 bases. The CDR3 length is 14 residues. The V gene's germline CDR1 is MNHEY and CDR2 SVGAGI. V was clipped by 2 bases and J by 8 bases, with 13 bases between them. The CDR3 reads CASSYRAGGDIQYF. CDR3 DNA sequence: TGTGCCAGCAGTTACCGGGCAGGGGGGGACATTCAGTACTTC.

This clonotype was recorded at least ten times. The rearrangement uses TRBV7-2 and TRBJ2-7; 8 nucleotides agree with TRBD2. The CDR3 spans 15 residues. The V gene's germline CDR1 is SGHTA and CDR2 FQGNSA. Trimming at V came to 0 bases and at J to 4 bases, leaving 5 bases not matched to a gene. CDR3 region: CASSLASSGSYEQYF. CDR3 coding DNA: TGTGCCAGCAGCTTAGCCTCTAGCGGGTCGTACGAGCAGTACTTC.

This clonotype has a count of ten or more. CDR3 DNA: TGTGCCAGTAGTCCAAGGACTAGCGGGAGGGCCTACGAGCAGTACTTC. It is translated as CASSPRTSGRAYEQYF. The rearrangement links TRBV19 to TRBJ2-7; 15 positions match TRBD2. The V gene end was trimmed by 5 bases and the J gene end by 2 bases; junction bases not matched to a gene: 4. Germline loops: CDR1 LNHDA, CDR2 SQIVND (reference sequence). This CDR3 is 16 amino acids long.

In its sample, this clonotype was seen a few times. Germline is not matched at one junction end, which may reflect a read error. The V and J genes are TRBV12-3 or TRBV12-4 and TRBJ2-5, with D maybe TRBD1 (6 bases). This CDR3 has 15 amino acids. CDR3 protein: CASSLTAGAQGTQYF. The DNA of the CDR3 is TGTGCCAGCAGTTTAACCGCAGGGGCCCAAGGGACCCAGTACTTC.

This clonotype came up many times. The genes are TRBV5-1 and TRBJ2-7; a weak D match, TRBD2 (7 bases). The V gene's germline CDR1 is SGHRS and CDR2 YFSETQ. The CDR3 totals 15 residues. V shed 4 bases and J shed 2 bases, with 16 bases lying between them. In DNA, the CDR3 is TGCGCCAGCAGCCGTCGGGGGGAGGGGGCCTACGAGCAGTACTTC. It encodes CASSRRGEGAYEQYF. Based on the CDR3 plus reference TRBV5-1 and TRBJ2-7, the full variable domain is KAGVTQTPRYLIKTRGQQVTLSCSPISGHRSVSWYQQTPGQGLQFLFEYFSETQRNKGNFPGRFSGRQFSNSRSEMNVSTLELGDSALYLCASSRRGEGAYEQYFGPGTRLTVT.

This clonotype was counted ten times or more. This sequence joins TRBV12-3 or TRBV12-4 and TRBJ2-2, with 8 bases fitting TRBD2. V gave up 3 bases and J gave up 5 bases; unmatched junction bases: 5. This CDR3 is 15 amino acids long. The DNA for the CDR3 is TGTGCCAGCAGTTTCGGTAGCGGGATTACCGGGGAGCTGTTTTTT. It translates to CASSFGSGITGELFF.

This clonotype was seen more than once but under ten times. This rearrangement joins TRBV19 to TRBJ1-2; D remains ambiguous. This CDR3 spans 14 amino acids. Germline V lookup: CDR1 LNHDA, CDR2 SQIVND (reference sequence). The ends were cut back, 3 bases at V and 5 bases at J, with 13 bases in the middle. This CDR3 is CASSIAGRIYGYTF. CDR3 coding DNA: TGTGCCAGTAGTATCGCCGGCCGGATATATGGCTACACCTTC.

There are many counts of this clonotype. J is TRBJ1-1 and V is TRBV11-3, with 7 positions matching TRBD1. The CDR3 runs 14 residues. The germline V gene encodes CDR1 SGHNT and CDR2 YENEEA. V gave up 1 base and J gave up 12 bases; unmatched junction bases: 11. CDR3 bases: TGTGCCAGCAGCTTAGGGGGACAGAGGAGGGGAACTTTCTTT. Its protein product is CASSLGGQRRGTFF.

The J gene is TRBJ2-7, the V gene TRBV18; 8 bases align to TRBD1. The CDR3 totals 14 residues. Trimming cost V 3 bases and J 7 bases; bases outside gene matches: 8. Germline V gene data show CDR1 as KGHSH and CDR2 as LQKENI. In DNA form, the CDR3 reads TGTGCCAGCTCACCCCGGGACAGGCTTCGGGAGCAGTACTTC. This encodes CASSPRDRLREQYF.

In this sample, this clonotype turned up many times. This rearrangement joins TRBV11-1 to TRBJ2-2; a weak D match, TRBD2 (6 bases). The CDR3 is made up of 15 amino acids. The V end lost 5 bases, the J end lost 4 bases, and 14 bases lay between the germline ends. The germline gives CDR1 SGHAT, CDR2 FQDESV (reference sequence). The CDR3 sequence: CASSPGLTITGELFF. CDR3 DNA: TGTGCCAGCAGCCCAGGACTAACCATCACCGGGGAGCTGTTTTTT.

The J gene is TRBJ2-7, the V gene TRBV5-1; either TRBD1 or TRBD2 may fit D (5 bases each). The CDR3 contains 14 residues. The V gene lost 4 bases and the J gene lost 5 bases, with 16 bases spanning the gap. Germline V gene data show CDR1 as SGHRS and CDR2 as YFSETQ. The CDR3 spells CASSALGPGNEQYF. The CDR3 DNA follows: TGCGCCAGCAGCGCGTTGGGACCAGGGAACGAGCAGTACTTC.

This clonotype came up many times. V is TRBV28 and J is TRBJ2-7, with 8 bases that match TRBD1. The V gene end was trimmed by 5 bases and the J gene end by 4 bases; junction bases not matched to a gene: 10. The CDR3 spans 15 residues. Germline-derived CDR1 and CDR2 are MDHEN and SYDVKM. CDR3 amino acids: CASSRPGQAIYEQYF. CDR3 nucleotides: TGTGCCAGCAGTCGGCCGGGACAGGCGATATACGAGCAGTACTTC.

This chain connects TRBV6-1 to TRBJ1-2, with D unclear. CDR3 size: 14 residues. The V end was cut by 0 bases, the J end by 7 bases, with 12 bases between. CDR1 is MNHNS and CDR2 is SASEGT in the germline V gene. The CDR3 nucleotides read TGTGCCAGCAGTGAAGCGAGAGATGGTTTTGGCTACACCTTC. The encoded protein is CASSEARDGFGYTF.

This clonotype showed up many times. The chain employs TRBV7-2 and TRBJ2-2; no firm D call. V was pared by 5 bases and J by 7 bases, with 11 bases between. This CDR3 has 13 amino acids. The V gene's germline CDR1 is SGHTA and CDR2 FQGNSA. The CDR3 DNA reads as TGTGCCAGCAGCCCTAAGGTGATCGGGGAGCTGTTTTTT. Translation: CASSPKVIGELFF. The whole variable domain, filled in from reference TRBV7-2 and TRBJ2-2, reads GAGVSQSPSNKVTEKGKDVELRCDPISGHTALYWYRQSLGQGLEFLIYFQGNSAPDKSGLPSDRFSAERTGGSVSTLTIQRTQQEDSAVYLCASSPKVIGELFFGEGSRLTVL.

To note about this clonotype: At one boundary the junction diverges from the germline segment, which might be a read error. The CDR3 bases are TGTGCCAGCAGTTTAGACAGAAACTCCCACGAGCAGTACTTC. Amino acid sequence: CASSLDRNSHEQYF. V usage is TRBV12-3 or TRBV12-4 and J usage is TRBJ2-7; D is undetermined. The CDR3 totals 14 residues.

This clonotype was picked up many times. The chain combines TRBV27 with TRBJ1-1, with no clear D. The V and J ends lost 6 bases and 1 base respectively, with 9 bases between them. The germline gives CDR1 MNHEY, CDR2 SMNVEV (reference sequence). This CDR3 comprises 13 residues. The CDR3 coding sequence is TGTGCCAGCAGCTCACAGAAGAACACTGAAGCTTTCTTT. It codes for CASSSQKNTEAFF.

This clonotype appeared many times. The V call is TRBV28, the J call TRBJ1-5, with a tentative D call TRBD1 (6 bases). Germline CDR1 reads MDHEN; CDR2 reads SYDVKM. The CDR3 loop spans 15 amino acids. Trimming left V 8 bases short and J 2 bases short, with 16 bases between. The DNA for the CDR3 is TGTGCCAGCTATACACAGGGACGGGGCAATCAGCCCCAGCATTTT. This translates into CASYTQGRGNQPQHF.

This clonotype was recorded many times. The chain links TRBV7-2 to TRBJ2-7; D may be TRBD2 (6 bases). The germline V gene has CDR1 SGHTA and CDR2 FQGNSA. The length of the CDR3 is 13 residues. Between the trimmed V and J ends, which lost 2 bases and 7 bases, there was a span of 12 bases. CDR3 region: CASSLMASGEQYF. CDR3 DNA: TGTGCCAGCAGCTTAATGGCCAGCGGGGAGCAGTACTTC.

This clonotype has ten or more counts. The V gene is TRBV7-2, the J gene TRBJ1-1, with D perhaps TRBD1 (5 bases). Germline V CDR1 and CDR2: SGHTA, FQGNSA. The CDR3 totals 15 residues. V was trimmed by 4 bases and J by 0 bases, leaving 12 bases between them. The CDR3 protein is CASSSGTVMNTEAFF. The CDR3, as DNA: TGTGCCAGCAGCTCCGGGACGGTGATGAACACTGAAGCTTTCTTT.

This clonotype was observed many times. The rearrangement joins TRBV20-1 to TRBJ2-5, with D possibly being TRBD1 (5 bases). This CDR3 is built from 12 residues. The V end was cut by 3 bases, the J end by 9 bases, with 14 bases between. Germline loops: CDR1 DFQATT, CDR2 SNEGSKA (reference sequence). In nucleotides, the CDR3 is TGCAGTGCTAGTGGGCAGGGTGGGGCCCAGTACTTC. Amino acids: CSASGQGGAQYF.

In this sample, this clonotype turned up a few times. This sequence joins TRBV2 and TRBJ1-2, with D maybe TRBD1 (5 bases). Trimming cost V 4 bases and J 10 bases, with 22 bases left between them. Looked up from germline, CDR1 is SNHLY and CDR2 is FYNNEI. The CDR3 covers 15 residues. CDR3 nucleotide sequence: TGTGCCAGCAGTGGCAGGGCACCAGAGCGGGATGACTACACCTTC. The encoded protein is CASSGRAPERDDYTF.

This clonotype was seen ten or more times. The DNA for the CDR3 is TGCAGTGCTAGAGATCCGACAATTAGTACCTACGAGCAGTACTTC. Encoded protein: CSARDPTISTYEQYF. V usage is TRBV20-1 and J usage is TRBJ2-7; D ambiguous. CDR1 DFQATT and CDR2 SNEGSKA come from the germline V gene (reference sequence). The CDR3 extends over 15 amino acids. Trimming took 0 bases from V and 2 from J, leaving 14 bases between them.

At least ten counts were recorded for this clonotype. The chain employs TRBV7-3 and TRBJ2-7, with 9 bases that match TRBD1. The CDR3 spans 16 residues. Germline V CDR1 and CDR2: SGHTA, FQGTGA. V dropped 5 bases and J dropped 5; count of bases not matched to a gene: 13. The CDR3 region has the DNA TGTGCCAGCAGCCCAACGGGACAGGGAATTCTCGACGAGCAGTACTTC. This gives the protein CASSPTGQGILDEQYF. Full variable domain (outside the CDR3, taken from reference TRBV7-3 and TRBJ2-7): GAGVSQTPSNKVTEKGKYVELRCDPISGHTALYWYRQSLGQGPEFLIYFQGTGAADDSGLPNDRFFAVRPEGSVSTLKIQRTERGDSAVYLCASSPTGQGILDEQYFGPGTRLTVT.